A single TCR beta chain is shown here with its context. Produced via immunoSEQ multiplex PCR; TCRdb's table is partial and in-frame only. Counted here are some 100,000 clones, just under 90% occurring once; the ten biggest clones make up less than 1.5%. The data were taken from a study of blood T cell repertoires in COVID-19. Study context: Sources were T cells, B-cell-depleted T cells, or PBMCs; the material itself was cDNA or gDNA.

The CDR3 is 16 amino acids. V lost 1 base, J lost 1 base, and 13 bases lay in between. Germline CDR1 is MGHRA and CDR2 is YSYEKL. The receptor was derived from a human donor in a cohort sampled during active COVID-19. Sequencing used peripheral blood. The chain recombines TRBV4-1 with TRBJ1-1; possible D gene TRBD1, 6 bases. The CDR3 nucleotides are TGCGCCAGCAGCCAAGGATTTTACAGGGCGAACACTGAAGCTTTCTTT. Translating it yields CASSQGFYRANTEAFF.